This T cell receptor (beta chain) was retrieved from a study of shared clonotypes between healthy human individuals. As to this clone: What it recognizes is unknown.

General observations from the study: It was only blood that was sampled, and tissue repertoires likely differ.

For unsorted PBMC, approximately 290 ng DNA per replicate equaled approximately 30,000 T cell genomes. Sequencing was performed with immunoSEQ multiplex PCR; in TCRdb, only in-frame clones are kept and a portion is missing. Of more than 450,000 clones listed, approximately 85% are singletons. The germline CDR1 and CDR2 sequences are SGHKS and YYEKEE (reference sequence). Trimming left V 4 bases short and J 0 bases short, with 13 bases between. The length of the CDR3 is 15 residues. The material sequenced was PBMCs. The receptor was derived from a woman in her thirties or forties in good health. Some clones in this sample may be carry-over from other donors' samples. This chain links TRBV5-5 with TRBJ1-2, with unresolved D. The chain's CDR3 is CASSPLGQANYGYTF. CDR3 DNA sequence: TGTGCCAGCAGCCCCTTAGGCCAAGCTAACTATGGCTACACCTTC. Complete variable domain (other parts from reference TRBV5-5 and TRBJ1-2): DAGVTQSPTHLIKTRGQQVTLRCSPISGHKSVSWYQQVLGQGPQFIFQYYEKEERGRGNFPDRFSARQFPNYSSELNVNALLLGDSALYLCASSPLGQANYGYTFGSGTRLTVV.